The 23 T cell receptor beta chains listed next were all sequenced from one sample in a study of siplizumab effects on memory and regulatory T cells. Clones were read by immunoSEQ multiplex PCR, and TCRdb kept only the in-frame ones, dropping some. The sample records 100,000 or so clones, about nine tenths being singletons. The sequencing input was non-Treg CD4+ T cells sorted from blood. These receptors were obtained from a human donor in good health.

The chain is built from TRBV7-9 and TRBJ2-3, with TRBD2 matching over 9 bases. The germline V gene has CDR1 SEHNR and CDR2 FQNEAQ (reference sequence). V lost 5 bases to trimming and J lost 6 bases; unmatched junction nucleotides: 12. This CDR3 is 16 amino acids long. CDR3 nucleotide sequence: TGTGCCAGCAGCCTGCGGAGGGCTAGCGGGATGGATACGCAGTATTTT. Protein: CASSLRRASGMDTQYF.

J is TRBJ1-2 and V is TRBV5-4; D possibly corresponds to TRBD1 (6 bases). The CDR3 is 14 amino acids. V was cut by 6 bases and J by 2 bases, with 14 bases left in between. Germline V gene lookup returns CDR1 SGHNT and CDR2 YYREEE (reference sequence). Here the CDR3 DNA reads TGTGCCAGCAACTACGACACAGGGAACTATGGCTACACCTTC. Residues: CASNYDTGNYGYTF.

Written as DNA, the CDR3 is TGTGCCACCTCCGGGACTAGCAGATACAATGAGCAGTTCTTC. Its protein is CATSGTSRYNEQFF. The rearrangement joins TRBV15 to TRBJ2-1; TRBD2 matches at 9 bases. V trimming: 8 bases; J trimming: 4 bases; junction bases outside the gene matches: 6. In germline, CDR1 is LNHNV, CDR2 YYDKDF (reference sequence). The CDR3 runs 14 residues.

The chain couples TRBV5-1 to TRBJ1-6; 9 positions agree with TRBD1. Looked up from germline, CDR1 is SGHRS and CDR2 is YFSETQ. CDR3 size: 19 residues. The junction had 8 bases not matched to a gene; V was cut back by 1 base and J by 0 bases. Here the CDR3 reads CASSLSGTGTGSYNSPLHF. Written as DNA, the CDR3 is TGCGCCAGCAGCTTGTCTGGGACAGGGACCGGCTCCTATAATTCACCCCTCCACTTT.

The chain couples TRBV27 to TRBJ1-1; TRBD1 matches at 8 bases. The CDR3 is 22 amino acids. CDR1 MNHEY and CDR2 SMNVEV come from the germline V gene (reference sequence). Germline trimming cut 3 bases from V and 6 bases from J; bases unmatched to any gene: 30. The CDR3 here is CASSFFFGTVDRVVIPLAEAFF. DNA for the CDR3: TGTGCCAGCAGTTTTTTCTTTGGGACAGTGGACAGGGTTGTAATACCACTCGCTGAAGCTTTCTTT.

J is TRBJ2-6 and V is TRBV12-5; 12 nucleotides align to TRBD1. Germline-derived CDR1 and CDR2 are LGHNT and FRNRAP. V trimming: 5 bases; J trimming: 4 bases; junction bases outside the gene matches: 9. This CDR3 is 18 amino acids long. The DNA of the CDR3 is TGTGCTAGTGGTGCCGGGACAGGGGGCCCGCGGGGGGCCAACGTCCTGACTTTC. Its translation: CASGAGTGGPRGANVLTF.

The chain has TRBV5-1 and TRBJ2-7; 13 nucleotides agree with TRBD2. The CDR3 is made up of 14 amino acids. Trimming at V came to 4 bases and at J to 5 bases, leaving 3 bases not matched to a gene. CDR1 is SGHRS, CDR2 YFSETQ, per germline. The CDR3 DNA is TGCGCCAGCAGCGGACTAGCGGGAGACCACGAGCAGTACTTC. It specifies CASSGLAGDHEQYF.

The J gene is TRBJ2-2, the V gene TRBV5-1; unclear D gene. Trimming stripped 1 base from V and 6 bases from J, with 10 bases between. The CDR3 extends over 14 amino acids. CDR1 and CDR2 (germline): SGHRS, YFSETQ. The CDR3 is CASSLRSPPGELFF. Here the CDR3 DNA reads TGCGCCAGCAGCTTGCGTTCACCGCCCGGGGAGCTGTTTTTT.

The chain uses TRBV25-1 and TRBJ2-1; perhaps TRBD2 as D (7 bases). Germline assignment: CDR1 MGHDK and CDR2 SYGVNS. This CDR3 has 14 residues. Trimming removed 4 bases from V and 5 bases from J, with 12 bases in between. CDR3 sequence (DNA): TGTGCCAGCAGTGTTAGGGGGGGGGACAATGAGCAGTTCTTC. This gives the protein CASSVRGGDNEQFF. Full variable domain (rest looked up from reference TRBV25-1 and TRBJ2-1): EADIYQTPRYLVIGTGKKITLECSQTMGHDKMYWYQQDPGMELHLIHYSYGVNSTEKGDLSSESTVSRIRTEHFPLTLESARPSHTSQYLCASSVRGGDNEQFFGPGTRLTVL.

The chain employs TRBV23-1 and TRBJ1-5; D is unresolved. TRBV23-1 is an open reading frame whose function is uncertain. The CDR3 runs to 10 residues. The V end was cut by 6 bases, the J end by 9 bases, with 6 bases between. CDR3 nucleotides: TGCGCCAGCAGATTCACGCCCCAGCATTTT. Translating gives CASRFTPQHF.

The CDR3 reads CAWSFPTRWVTEAFF. The CDR3 DNA reads TGTGCCTGGAGTTTCCCGACAAGGTGGGTCACTGAAGCTTTCTTT. The gene calls are TRBV30 and TRBJ1-1; D is uncertain. The germline gives CDR1 GTSNPN, CDR2 SVGIG (reference sequence). The CDR3 totals 15 residues. V was pared by 2 bases and J by 4 bases, with 17 bases between.

The chain couples TRBV7-9 to TRBJ1-5; D remains ambiguous. The V end was cut by 5 bases, the J end by 5 bases, with 10 bases between. Germline V CDR1 and CDR2: SEHNR, FQNEAQ (reference sequence). This CDR3 is 13 amino acids long. The CDR3 loop reads CASSITDDQPQHF. The CDR3 DNA reads as TGTGCCAGCAGCATAACGGACGATCAGCCCCAGCATTTT.

The V and J genes are TRBV19 and TRBJ2-3; 10 nucleotides match TRBD1. From germline, CDR1 is LNHDA and CDR2 SQIVND (reference sequence). This CDR3 spans 15 amino acids. The V and J ends lost 4 bases and 3 bases, in that order; junction bases with no gene match: 4. CDR3 in DNA: TGTGCCAGTAGTAAGAGACAGGGGGCAACAGATACGCAGTATTTT. Encoded protein: CASSKRQGATDTQYF.

This clone was observed a handful of times. The rearrangement links TRBV28 to TRBJ1-1; D ambiguous. The germline CDR1 and CDR2 sequences are MDHEN and SYDVKM. The CDR3 is made up of 11 amino acids. Trimming pared 6 bases from V and 4 bases from J, leaving 6 bases between. CDR3 region: CASSRVTEAFF. The DNA of the CDR3 is TGTGCCAGCAGCCGTGTCACTGAAGCTTTCTTT.

The V and J genes are TRBV5-1 and TRBJ1-1; 7 positions agree with TRBD1. Germline trimming cut 0 bases from V and 7 bases from J; bases unmatched to any gene: 3. The CDR3 spans 13 residues. Germline assignment: CDR1 SGHRS and CDR2 YFSETQ. The CDR3 region is CASSLAGTVEAFF. The CDR3, as DNA: TGCGCCAGCAGCTTGGCGGGGACAGTTGAAGCTTTCTTT.

In its sample, this clone was seen once. This chain links TRBV5-1 with TRBJ1-2; D is ambiguous. The germline CDR1 and CDR2 sequences are SGHRS and YFSETQ. V was shortened by 3 bases and J by 4 bases, with 13 bases between the two germline ends. The CDR3 spans 14 residues. The CDR3 reads CASSSDLVSYGYTF. The CDR3 coding sequence is TGCGCCAGCAGCTCCGACCTGGTCAGCTATGGCTACACCTTC.

The chain joins TRBV18 to TRBJ2-7; D gene uncertain. Germline V gene lookup returns CDR1 KGHSH and CDR2 LQKENI. The CDR3 extends over 14 amino acids. Trimming cost V 4 bases and J 5 bases, with 15 bases left between them. CDR3 sequence: CASSLRGSADEQYF. DNA of the CDR3: TGTGCCAGCTCACTTCGTGGTTCTGCGGACGAGCAGTACTTC.

This clone was seen just once. The chain recombines TRBV7-3 with TRBJ2-5; either TRBD1 or TRBD2 may fit D (5 bases each). V was pared by 3 bases and J by 1 base, with 9 bases between. The V gene's germline CDR1 is SGHTA and CDR2 FQGTGA. This CDR3 contains 14 residues. CDR3 coding DNA: TGTGCCAGCAGCTTGAGTGGGACCCAAGAGACCCAGTACTTC. It encodes CASSLSGTQETQYF.

The chain has TRBV7-6 and TRBJ1-1, with TRBD1 matching over 7 bases. Germline values: CDR1 SGHVS, CDR2 FNYEAQ. The CDR3 sequence is 14 residues long. V dropped 5 bases and J dropped 1; count of bases not matched to a gene: 4. The CDR3 DNA reads TGTGCCAGCAGCGCTTACAGGGGGAACACTGAAGCTTTCTTT. Its translation: CASSAYRGNTEAFF.

V and J are TRBV18 and TRBJ1-2; D remains unclear. There are 13 residues in the CDR3. Per germline, CDR1 KGHSH and CDR2 LQKENI. V lost 5 bases and J lost 1, with 8 bases in between. The DNA of the CDR3 is TGTGCCAGCTCAACGATCCTTAACTATGGCTACACCTTC. Its protein is CASSTILNYGYTF.

The chain combines TRBV5-5 with TRBJ2-2, with D unresolved. CDR3 size: 16 residues. Germline values: CDR1 SGHKS, CDR2 YYEKEE (reference sequence). Trimming stripped 1 base from V and 1 base from J, with 11 bases between. CDR3 sequence reads: CASSLFPRQNTGELFF. In DNA, the CDR3 is TGTGCCAGCAGCTTGTTTCCACGGCAGAACACCGGGGAGCTGTTTTTT.

J is TRBJ1-1 and V is TRBV6-5; D uncertain. The CDR3 consists of 11 residues. The germline V gene encodes CDR1 MNHEY and CDR2 SVGAGI. The germline V and J ends were trimmed by 6 bases and 11 bases, with 13 bases remaining between them. CDR3 loop: CASSLGKRAFF. The CDR3 nucleotides read TGTGCCAGCAGCCTGGGAAAAAGGGCTTTCTTT.

The gene calls are TRBV6-6 and TRBJ2-6, with a weak D call TRBD1 (6 bases). Trimming took 7 bases from V and 4 from J, leaving 11 bases between them. The germline CDR1 and CDR2 sequences are MNHNY and SVGAGI (reference sequence). CDR3 length: 14 residues. The CDR3 spells CASTAQGGANVLTF. CDR3 DNA: TGTGCCAGCACTGCGCAGGGGGGGGCCAACGTCCTGACTTTC.